The 24 T cell receptor beta chains in this list originate from one sample, sequenced in a study of regulatory T cells in long-lasting Graves disease. The time point here: newly diagnosed GD, antithyroid drugs for less than 3 months. The TCR library used RNA extracted from PBMCs. Relying on iRepertoire HTBI primers and Arm-PCR of CDR3 regions, the team built TCR beta libraries. TCRdb independently ran MiXCR on the multiplex PCR reads; one entry per CDR3 protein. In the table there are around 400,000 distinct CDR3 sequences, around 16% of which are singletons. This sample was shared with a second study, whose subject was T cells in Graves' hyperthyroidism and ophthalmopathy.

The starting material was peripheral blood mononuclear cells (PBMCs), obtained at new diagnosis, from a patient treated with antithyroid drugs. Every receptor here comes from a woman aged 40 to 50 with Graves disease.

By sample fraction, this clonotype is medium-sized. This sequence joins TRBV29-1 and TRBJ1-2; TRBD1 agrees at 9 bases. The CDR3 sequence is 18 residues long. Germline trimming cut 0 bases from V and 4 bases from J; bases unmatched to any gene: 15. Germline lookup yields CDR1 SQVTM and CDR2 ANQGSEA. In nucleotides, the CDR3 is TGCAGCGTTGAAGATTGGGTCGGGGACAGGGATGCTGGCTATGGCTACACCTTC. It specifies CSVEDWVGDRDAGYGYTF.

The chain's CDR3 is CASSLRPPTSATQSYEQYF. CDR3 nucleotide sequence: TGTGCCAGCAGTTTAAGGCCGCCGACTAGCGCAACACAATCCTACGAGCAGTACTTC. V usage is TRBV27 and J usage is TRBJ2-7; TRBD2 matches at 8 bases. The CDR3 totals 19 residues. V was pared by 2 bases and J by 1 base, with 16 bases of the junction left unmatched. Germline CDR1 is MNHEY and CDR2 is SMNVEV (reference sequence).

This clonotype was observed at least ten times. This chain joins TRBV30 and TRBJ1-5; D possibly corresponds to TRBD1 (5 bases). Germline V gene lookup returns CDR1 GTSNPN and CDR2 SVGIG (reference sequence). The V end was cut by 5 bases, the J end by 7 bases, with 15 bases between. The CDR3 runs 13 residues. The chain's CDR3 is CAWSEGFRQPQHF. The CDR3, as DNA: TGTGCCTGGTCGGAGGGGTTCAGACAGCCCCAGCATTTT.

The rearrangement links TRBV29-1 to TRBJ1-1; TRBD1 matches 7 bases. Germline CDR1 reads SQVTM; CDR2 reads ANQGSEA. Germline trimming cut 2 bases from V and 4 bases from J; bases unmatched to any gene: 4. The CDR3 is made up of 13 amino acids. CDR3 sequence: CSVERQGGTEAFF. The CDR3 nucleotides are TGCAGCGTTGAAAGACAGGGAGGCACTGAAGCTTTCTTT.

The table lists this clonotype with many counts. The chain has TRBV7-2 and TRBJ1-3; D call uncertain. The CDR3 extends over 15 amino acids. From germline, CDR1 is SGHTA and CDR2 FQGNSA. The ends were cut back, 1 base at V and 2 bases at J, with 9 bases in the middle. CDR3 sequence: CASSLVPDAGNTIYF. The DNA for the CDR3 is TGTGCCAGCAGCTTAGTCCCAGATGCTGGAAACACCATATATTTT.

This clonotype was detected ten times or more. This chain uses TRBV7-2 with TRBJ2-3, with 7 bases lining up with TRBD2. CDR1 SGHTA and CDR2 FQGNSA come from the germline V gene. The CDR3 runs to 14 residues. J was trimmed by 3 bases and V by 3 bases; bases with no gene match: 3. The CDR3 bases are TGTGCCAGCAGCTTTAGCGGGTGGACAGATACGCAGTATTTT. This translates into CASSFSGWTDTQYF.

This clonotype has just a few counts. This sequence joins TRBV7-8 and TRBJ2-7; TRBD2 matches 7 bases. This CDR3 is built from 18 residues. Germline trimming cut 2 bases from V and 3 bases from J; bases unmatched to any gene: 16. The germline gives CDR1 SGHVS, CDR2 FQNEAQ. In DNA, the CDR3 is TGTGCCAGCAGCTTACCTTCGTCGTTTGGGACTACCATCTACGAGCAGTACTTC. This sequence encodes CASSLPSSFGTTIYEQYF.

This clonotype came up many times. The gene calls are TRBV6-1 and TRBJ1-5; maybe TRBD1 (5 bases). Germline V gene data show CDR1 as MNHNS and CDR2 as SASEGT. With 8 bases removed from V and 7 bases from J, the gap between germline ends came to 18 bases. The CDR3 runs 14 residues. DNA of the CDR3: TGTGCCAGCGTGAACAGGATTTCTAAGCAGCCCCAGCATTTT. This sequence encodes CASVNRISKQPQHF.

This clonotype was seen many times. J is TRBJ2-2 and V is TRBV6-1; D gene unclear. V shed 5 bases and J shed 2 bases, with 9 bases lying between them. This CDR3 comprises 14 residues. The germline gives CDR1 MNHNS, CDR2 SASEGT. The CDR3 nucleotides read TGTGCCAGCAGTACGTCCCCAAACACCGGGGAGCTGTTTTTT. Protein product: CASSTSPNTGELFF.

This clonotype was found many times. The rearrangement links TRBV12-3 or TRBV12-4 to TRBJ2-3; D is possibly TRBD1 (5 bases). Trimming pared 3 bases from V and 6 bases from J, leaving 13 bases between. This CDR3 comprises 14 residues. The CDR3 sequence is CASSFFGATDTQYF. In nucleotides, the CDR3 is TGTGCCAGCAGTTTCTTTGGGGCGACCGATACGCAGTATTTT.

In this sample, this clonotype turned up many times. V and J are TRBV28 and TRBJ1-5; D is ambiguous. Germline V gives CDR1 MDHEN, CDR2 SYDVKM. Trimming removed 8 bases from V and 4 bases from J, with 18 bases in between. The CDR3 length is 15 residues. The CDR3 loop reads CASEGLAGRNQPQHF. In nucleotides, the CDR3 is TGTGCCAGCGAAGGTCTGGCAGGACGGAATCAGCCCCAGCATTTT.

V and J are TRBV11-3 and TRBJ2-1, with 7 positions matching TRBD1. Germline lookup yields CDR1 SGHNT and CDR2 YENEEA. The CDR3 totals 17 residues. The trim removed 4 bases at V and 4 bases at J, leaving 13 bases unmatched. CDR3 residues: CASSSFLDRVGYNEQFF. The CDR3 DNA is TGTGCCAGCAGCTCTTTCCTCGACAGGGTTGGGTACAATGAGCAGTTCTTC.

The V and J genes are TRBV24-1 and TRBJ2-7; the D gene could be TRBD1 or TRBD2 (5 bases each). The germline CDR1 and CDR2 sequences are KGHDR and SFDVKD. The CDR3 spans 14 residues. V shed 4 bases and J shed 5 bases, with 14 bases lying between them. CDR3 protein: CATSDPGLGDEQYF. CDR3 bases: TGTGCCACCAGTGACCCGGGGCTAGGGGACGAGCAGTACTTC.

This clonotype was counted many times. The rearrangement joins TRBV3-1 to TRBJ1-4; 7 bases are shared with TRBD1. Germline V lookup: CDR1 LGHDT, CDR2 YNNKEL (reference sequence). The ends lost 2 bases at V and 4 bases at J; junction bases unmatched: 7. The CDR3 runs to 16 residues. CDR3 residues: CASSQKGAGDNEKLFF. The CDR3 coding sequence is TGTGCCAGCAGCCAAAAGGGGGCAGGGGATAATGAAAAACTGTTTTTT.

This clonotype came up a few times. This chain connects TRBV20-1 to TRBJ1-6, with D possibly matching TRBD1 (6 bases). Germline assignment: CDR1 DFQATT and CDR2 SNEGSKA (reference sequence). The V and J ends lost 5 bases and 6 bases respectively, with 23 bases between them. This CDR3 has 17 amino acids. In nucleotides, the CDR3 is TGCAGTGCTTTAAGTTATGGACAGTTGGTCCTTAATTCACCCCTCCACTTT. Protein: CSALSYGQLVLNSPLHF.

This clonotype was seen at least ten times. The chain is built from TRBV12-3 or TRBV12-4 and TRBJ2-1; 10 bases line up with TRBD2. Losses at the gene ends were 4 bases for V and 2 bases for J; bases not matched to a gene: 2. The CDR3 has 15 residues. The CDR3 nucleotides read TGTGCCAGCAGTTACAGCGGGGGGGCCTACAATGAGCAGTTCTTC. It codes for CASSYSGGAYNEQFF.

Only a few counts were recorded for this clonotype. The V call is TRBV25-1, the J call TRBJ2-1; D unclear. The V end lost 2 bases, the J end lost 11 bases, and 19 bases lay between the germline ends. CDR3 length: 15 residues. From germline, CDR1 is MGHDK and CDR2 SYGVNS. The CDR3 DNA sequence: TGTGCCAGCAGTGAACACCGGGCTGGTGAAGAGAAGCAGTTCTTC. Encoded protein: CASSEHRAGEEKQFF.

This clonotype was detected many times. CDR3 coding DNA: TGTGCCAGCAGCTTAGGGGGGTCAGTCAAGGCAGATACGCAGTATTTT. Translation: CASSLGGSVKADTQYF. V and J are TRBV11-2 and TRBJ2-3; D may correspond to TRBD1 or TRBD2 (5 bases each). The V end lost 1 base, the J end lost 4 bases, and 15 bases lay between the germline ends. From germline, CDR1 is SGHAT and CDR2 FQNNGV. The CDR3 loop spans 16 amino acids.

This clonotype has at least ten counts. The rearrangement uses TRBV7-9 and TRBJ1-3, with 8 positions matching TRBD1. Germline V lookup: CDR1 SEHNR, CDR2 FQNEAQ (reference sequence). The V segment lost 5 bases and the J segment 0 bases; nucleotides outside the gene matches: 12. There are 18 residues in the CDR3. The CDR3 loop is CASSPPGTGRRSGNTIYF. Here the CDR3 DNA reads TGTGCCAGCAGCCCGCCAGGGACAGGACGACGCTCTGGAAACACCATATATTTT. Drawing the rest from reference TRBV7-9 and TRBJ1-3, the complete variable domain is DTGVSQNPRHKITKRGQNVTFRCDPISEHNRLYWYRQTLGQGPEFLTYFQNEAQLEKSRLLSDRFSAERPKGSFSTLEIQRTEQGDSAMYLCASSPPGTGRRSGNTIYFGEGSWLTVV.

This clonotype was seen only a few times. V and J are TRBV12-3 or TRBV12-4 and TRBJ2-7, with 7 bases matching TRBD1. V was clipped by 3 bases and J by 2 bases; unmatched bases: 13. The CDR3 is made up of 17 amino acids. The CDR3 sequence is CASSFTLGQLTAYEQYF. CDR3 DNA: TGTGCCAGCAGTTTCACCCTGGGACAGTTAACAGCCTACGAGCAGTACTTC.

This clonotype has ten or more counts. The CDR3 bases are TGTGCCAGCAGTGCAGGGACTAGCGGGTCCTACGAGCAGTACTTC. Amino acid sequence: CASSAGTSGSYEQYF. The V call is TRBV28, the J call TRBJ2-7, with TRBD2 matching over 12 bases. The V and J ends lost 5 bases and 1 base, in that order; junction bases with no gene match: 3. Per germline, CDR1 MDHEN and CDR2 SYDVKM. There are 15 residues in the CDR3.

This clonotype was recorded at least ten times. V and J are TRBV11-2 and TRBJ2-3; 9 bases are shared with TRBD2. The CDR3 is made up of 17 amino acids. Trimming at V came to 1 base and at J to 1 base, leaving 6 bases not matched to a gene. The germline gives CDR1 SGHAT, CDR2 FQNNGV. In DNA form, the CDR3 reads TGTGCCAGCAGCTTAGGAGGGGGACTAGCCGGCACAGATACGCAGTATTTT. It specifies CASSLGGGLAGTDTQYF.

This chain connects TRBV11-2 to TRBJ2-7; 9 nucleotides line up with TRBD1. With V trimmed by 3 bases and J by 5 bases, 11 bases remained unmatched. This CDR3 is 16 amino acids long. Germline V gene sequence: CDR1 SGHAT, CDR2 FQNNGV. The CDR3 loop reads CASSFKGQGLQDEQYF. The CDR3 coding sequence is TGTGCCAGCAGCTTCAAGGGACAGGGCCTACAGGACGAGCAGTACTTC.

This clonotype was detected many times. This chain links TRBV19 with TRBJ1-4; TRBD1 is a possible D gene (5 bases). V was cut by 6 bases and J by 7 bases, with 21 bases left in between. The CDR3 is 16 amino acids. CDR1 and CDR2 from the germline V gene are LNHDA and SQIVND (reference sequence). CDR3 amino acids: CASSQPIGAVGEKLFF. CDR3 DNA sequence: TGTGCCAGTAGCCAGCCAATAGGGGCGGTTGGTGAAAAACTGTTTTTT.